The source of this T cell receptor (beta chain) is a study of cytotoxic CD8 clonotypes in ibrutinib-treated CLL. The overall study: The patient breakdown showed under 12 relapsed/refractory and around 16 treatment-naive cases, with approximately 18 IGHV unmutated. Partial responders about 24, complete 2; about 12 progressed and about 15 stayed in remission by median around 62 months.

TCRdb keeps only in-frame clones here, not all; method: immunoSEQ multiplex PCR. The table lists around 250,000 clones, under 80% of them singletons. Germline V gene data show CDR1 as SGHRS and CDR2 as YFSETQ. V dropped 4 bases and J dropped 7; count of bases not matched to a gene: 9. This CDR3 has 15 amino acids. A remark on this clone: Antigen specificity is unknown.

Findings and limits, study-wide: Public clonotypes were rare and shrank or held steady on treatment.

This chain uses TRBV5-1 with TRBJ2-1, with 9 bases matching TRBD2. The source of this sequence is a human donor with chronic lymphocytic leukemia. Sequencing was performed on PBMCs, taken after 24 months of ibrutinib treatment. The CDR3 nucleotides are TGCGCCAGCAGCCCTAGCGGGGAGCTAGGAAATGAGCAGTTCTTC. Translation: CASSPSGELGNEQFF.